Below are 15 T cell receptor beta chains sequenced from a single sample in a study of blood T cell repertoires in COVID-19. Repertoires were generated with immunoSEQ multiplex PCR, while TCRdb's copy carries only in-frame clones and drops some. The repertoire holds about 140,000 clones, with about 82% as singletons. The specimen was peripheral blood. The receptors stem from a woman older than 75 with active or convalescent COVID-19.

This clone was counted ten times or more. The sample contains more than one DNA sequence encoding this CDR3. The V call is TRBV18, the J call TRBJ1-1; D not certain. Germline CDR1 KGHSH, CDR2 LQKENI. This CDR3 region has 13 residues. V gave up 3 bases and J gave up 0 bases, with 5 bases separating them. DNA for the CDR3: TGTGCCAGCTCACCCACACTGAACACTGAAGCTTTCTTT. It is translated as CASSPTLNTEAFF.

The V and J genes are TRBV28 and TRBJ1-5; the match to TRBD1 covers 7 bases. Germline values: CDR1 MDHEN, CDR2 SYDVKM. This CDR3 has 17 residues. The trim removed 6 bases at V and 0 bases at J, leaving 11 bases unmatched. CDR3 protein: CASSSPGTAYSNQPQHF. The CDR3 DNA reads as TGTGCCAGCAGCAGCCCCGGGACAGCTTATAGCAATCAGCCCCAGCATTTT.

The V call is TRBV5-1, the J call TRBJ2-2; D is possibly TRBD1 (6 bases). The CDR3 is made up of 15 amino acids. Trimming left V 2 bases short and J 5 bases short, with 13 bases between. Germline CDR1 SGHRS, CDR2 YFSETQ. CDR3 sequence: CASSFDRTRTGELFF. The CDR3 DNA follows: TGCGCCAGCAGCTTTGACAGGACCCGGACCGGGGAGCTGTTTTTT.

The chain is built from TRBV12-3 or TRBV12-4 and TRBJ2-7; D perhaps matches TRBD1 (6 bases). The V end lost 6 bases, the J end lost 3 bases, and 12 bases lay between the germline ends. The CDR3 has 13 amino acids. CDR3 nucleotide sequence: TGTGCCAGCAGATCGACAGGCCTCTACGAGCAGTACTTC. It encodes CASRSTGLYEQYF.

The V and J genes are TRBV6-5 and TRBJ1-2; TRBD1 matches at 10 bases. CDR3 length: 16 residues. In germline, CDR1 is MNHEY, CDR2 SVGAGI. Unmatched junction bases numbered 12, after V lost 4 bases and J lost 7 bases. CDR3 sequence reads: CASSSGTGVGPGGYTF. In DNA, the CDR3 is TGTGCCAGCAGTTCCGGGACAGGGGTTGGACCGGGTGGCTACACCTTC.

This clone has only one observation. The chain joins TRBV28 to TRBJ1-2; D may be TRBD1 (5 bases). CDR1 is MDHEN and CDR2 is SYDVKM in the germline V gene. Trimming cost V 3 bases and J 1 base, with 15 bases left between them. The CDR3 sequence is 16 residues long. The CDR3 sequence is CASSFAGGGDNYGYTF. Here the CDR3 DNA reads TGTGCCAGCAGTTTCGCAGGTGGAGGGGATAACTATGGCTACACCTTC.

This clone came up a few times. This sequence joins TRBV5-1 and TRBJ2-2, with 8 bases identical to TRBD1. The CDR3 is 16 residues long. Germline V gene data show CDR1 as SGHRS and CDR2 as YFSETQ. Losses at the gene ends were 0 bases for V and 6 bases for J; bases not matched to a gene: 7. The CDR3 coding sequence is TGCGCCAGCAGCTTGGTCGGACAGGGCCTTGCCGGGGAGCTGTTTTTT. It specifies CASSLVGQGLAGELFF.

This clone was counted a single time. The chain is built from TRBV30 and TRBJ1-1; D may be TRBD1 (5 bases). The CDR3 covers 15 residues. In germline, CDR1 is GTSNPN, CDR2 SVGIG (reference sequence). V was clipped by 2 bases and J by 0 bases, with 13 bases between them. The CDR3 DNA is TGTGCCTGGAGTTCATGGGGGGGACTGAACACTGAAGCTTTCTTT. Translation: CAWSSWGGLNTEAFF.

The chain carries TRBV18 and TRBJ1-3; no clear D. The CDR3 length is 15 residues. In germline, CDR1 is KGHSH, CDR2 LQKENI. V was trimmed by 3 bases and J by 0 bases, leaving 9 bases between them. The CDR3 protein is CASSPVVYSGNTIYF. The CDR3 DNA is TGTGCCAGCTCACCGGTAGTATACTCTGGAAACACCATATATTTT.

The CDR3 nucleotides are TGTGCCAGCAGAGGGGCCGGGGAAAAACTGTTTTTT. Protein product: CASRGAGEKLFF. The chain employs TRBV28 and TRBJ1-4, with a possible D match to TRBD1 (5 bases). Trimming shortened V by 6 bases and J by 8 bases, and 10 bases separated the two germline ends. Looked up from germline, CDR1 is MDHEN and CDR2 is SYDVKM. This CDR3 contains 12 residues.

This sequence joins TRBV7-9 and TRBJ1-1; D may be TRBD1 (5 bases). This CDR3 is 14 amino acids long. The V end was cut by 3 bases, the J end by 0 bases, with 8 bases between. Germline V gene sequence: CDR1 SEHNR, CDR2 FQNEAQ (reference sequence). CDR3 nucleotides: TGTGCCAGCAGCTTTACAGGCCTGAACACTGAAGCTTTCTTT. This gives the protein CASSFTGLNTEAFF. Based on the CDR3 plus reference TRBV7-9 and TRBJ1-1, the full variable domain is DTGVSQNPRHKITKRGQNVTFRCDPISEHNRLYWYRQTLGQGPEFLTYFQNEAQLEKSRLLSDRFSAERPKGSFSTLEIQRTEQGDSAMYLCASSFTGLNTEAFFGQGTRLTVV.

This clone was seen a handful of times. The chain combines TRBV4-2 with TRBJ1-2; maybe TRBD1 (6 bases). Germline V gene sequence: CDR1 LGHNA, CDR2 YNFKEQ. The CDR3 spans 15 residues. The germline V and J ends were trimmed by 8 bases and 7 bases, with 23 bases remaining between them. This CDR3 is CASRPGAGGEGGYTF. CDR3 sequence (DNA): TGTGCCAGCCGGCCAGGGGCGGGGGGAGAGGGTGGCTACACCTTC.

Concerning this clone: Other DNA variants within this sample encode the same CDR3. J is TRBJ1-1 and V is TRBV28; tentatively, D is TRBD1 (6 bases). The CDR3 contains 12 residues. Germline assignment: CDR1 MDHEN and CDR2 SYDVKM. Trimming removed 5 bases at V and 5 bases at J, with 9 bases between. In nucleotides, the CDR3 is TGTGCCAGCAGTCTCCAGGGGACTGAAGCTTTCTTT. This codes for CASSLQGTEAFF.

The chain links TRBV10-2 to TRBJ2-7; maybe TRBD1 (6 bases). Germline V CDR1 and CDR2: WSHSY, SAAADI. V gave up 1 base and J gave up 3 bases, with 13 bases separating them. The CDR3 is 15 residues long. CDR3 amino acids: CASSEFGDNLYEQYF. The CDR3 DNA sequence: TGCGCCAGCAGTGAGTTCGGGGACAACCTCTACGAGCAGTACTTC.

The V gene is TRBV4-1, the J gene TRBJ2-5, with 14 bases aligning to TRBD2. The V segment lost 2 bases and the J segment 3 bases; nucleotides outside the gene matches: 5. This CDR3 contains 17 residues. From germline, CDR1 is MGHRA and CDR2 YSYEKL. The CDR3 DNA reads TGCGCCAGCAGCCAAAATCCGGGACTAGCGGGGGAAGAGACCCAGTACTTC. It encodes CASSQNPGLAGEETQYF.